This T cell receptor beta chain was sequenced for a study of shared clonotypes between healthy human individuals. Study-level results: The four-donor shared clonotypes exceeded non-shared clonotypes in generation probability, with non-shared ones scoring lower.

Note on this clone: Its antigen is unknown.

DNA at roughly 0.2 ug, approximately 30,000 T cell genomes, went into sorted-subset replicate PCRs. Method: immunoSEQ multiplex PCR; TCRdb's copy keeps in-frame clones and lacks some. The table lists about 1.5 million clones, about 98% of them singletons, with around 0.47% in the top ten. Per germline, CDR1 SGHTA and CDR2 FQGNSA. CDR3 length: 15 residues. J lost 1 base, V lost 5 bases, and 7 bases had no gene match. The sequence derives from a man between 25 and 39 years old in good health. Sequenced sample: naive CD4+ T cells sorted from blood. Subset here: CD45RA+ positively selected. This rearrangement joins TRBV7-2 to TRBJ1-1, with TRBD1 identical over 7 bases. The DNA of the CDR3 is TGTGCCAGCAGCCGCGACAGGGCGACGAACACTGAAGCTTTCTTT. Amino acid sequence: CASSRDRATNTEAFF. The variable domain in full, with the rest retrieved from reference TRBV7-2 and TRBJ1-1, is GAGVSQSPSNKVTEKGKDVELRCDPISGHTALYWYRQSLGQGLEFLIYFQGNSAPDKSGLPSDRFSAERTGGSVSTLTIQRTQQEDSAVYLCASSRDRATNTEAFFGQGTRLTVV.